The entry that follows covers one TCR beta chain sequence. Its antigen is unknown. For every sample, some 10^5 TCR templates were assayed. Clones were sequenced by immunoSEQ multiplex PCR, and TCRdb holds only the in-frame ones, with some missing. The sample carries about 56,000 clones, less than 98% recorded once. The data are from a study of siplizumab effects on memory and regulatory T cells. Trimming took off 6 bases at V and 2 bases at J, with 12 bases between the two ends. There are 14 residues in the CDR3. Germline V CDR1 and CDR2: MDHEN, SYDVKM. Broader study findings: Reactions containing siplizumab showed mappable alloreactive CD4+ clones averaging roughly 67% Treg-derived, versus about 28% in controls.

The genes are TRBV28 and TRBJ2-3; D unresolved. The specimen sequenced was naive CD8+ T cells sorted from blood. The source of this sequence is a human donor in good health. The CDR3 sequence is CASRNLGSTDTQYF. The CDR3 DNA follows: TGTGCCAGCAGGAATTTGGGGTCCACAGATACGCAGTATTTT.